This T cell receptor (beta chain) was profiled in a study of blood T cells in healthy people across ages. Trimming stripped 0 bases from V and 6 bases from J, with 10 bases between. Germline V gene data show CDR1 as SGHRS and CDR2 as YFSETQ. This CDR3 region has 15 residues. Every sample had a minimum of 7 million PBMCs isolated. On this clonotype: Its cognate antigen is unknown.

General observations from the study: Reliance upon unsorted PBMCs precluded definitive naive versus antigen-experienced comparison.

Together with a sample-barcoded 5' primer, a J-beta primer mix was included in a second PCR lasting about 7 to 11 cycles. Each cDNA molecule was tagged by a template-switch adaptor that had 12 random nucleotides. TCRdb re-called the 5' RACE reads with MiXCR, one entry per CDR3 protein. The sample consists of some 900,000 distinct CDR3 sequences, roughly 52% of them appearing once. The sequenced material came from blood. The receptor was isolated from a man aged 25 to 40 in good health. The V call is TRBV5-1, the J call TRBJ1-6; perhaps TRBD1 as D (6 bases). This CDR3 is CASSLGLQGNSPLHF. Here the CDR3 DNA reads TGCGCCAGCAGCTTGGGGTTACAGGGTAATTCACCCCTCCACTTT.